This T cell receptor beta chain was retrieved from a study of blood T cells in healthy people across ages. Broader study findings: In older individuals, TCR beta diversity per million T cells was lower, falling roughly linearly with age. Higher diversity, along with more naive CD4+ cells, distinguished long-lived donors from aged donors.

In regard to this clonotype: Its antigen is unknown.

The second PCR ran about 6 to 12 cycles with a sample-barcoded 5' primer and J-beta primers. MiXCR, applied by TCRdb to the 5' RACE reads, yields one record per CDR3 protein. The data hold roughly 2 million distinct CDR3 sequences, with about 50% observed a single time. This CDR3 spans 16 amino acids. Germline V gene data show CDR1 as SGHTA and CDR2 as FQGNSA. Between the trimmed V and J ends, which lost 5 bases and 4 bases, there was a span of 20 bases. The chain carries TRBV7-2 and TRBJ2-5, with D tentatively TRBD1 or TRBD2 (5 bases each). The sample was blood. The sequence derives from a woman aged 35 to 49 in good health. This chain's CDR3 is CASSLKGTGRPETQYF. The DNA for the CDR3 is TGTGCCAGCAGCCTAAAAGGGACCGGCCGGCCAGAGACCCAGTACTTC.